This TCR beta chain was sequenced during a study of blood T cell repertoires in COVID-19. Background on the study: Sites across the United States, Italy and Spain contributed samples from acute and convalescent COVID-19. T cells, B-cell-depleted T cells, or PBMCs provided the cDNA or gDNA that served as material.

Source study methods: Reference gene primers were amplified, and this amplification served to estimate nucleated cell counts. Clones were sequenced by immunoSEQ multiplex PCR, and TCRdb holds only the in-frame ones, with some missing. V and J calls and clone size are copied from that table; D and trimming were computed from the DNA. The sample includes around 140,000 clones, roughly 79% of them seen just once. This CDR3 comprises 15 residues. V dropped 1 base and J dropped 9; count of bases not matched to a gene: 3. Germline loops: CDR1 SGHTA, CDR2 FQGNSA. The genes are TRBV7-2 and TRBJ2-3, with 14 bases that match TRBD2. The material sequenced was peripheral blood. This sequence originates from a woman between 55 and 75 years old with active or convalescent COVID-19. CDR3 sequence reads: CASSLGLAGGRTQYF. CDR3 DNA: TGTGCCAGCAGCTTAGGACTAGCGGGAGGGAGGACGCAGTATTTT.